These 16 T cell receptor beta chains were all obtained from the same sample, sequenced in a study of control samples from healthy donors and cancer patients. Data came from immunoSEQ multiplex PCR; TCRdb stores just in-frame clones and leaves some out. This specimen shows fewer than 250,000 clones; the ten leading clones hold around 2%. Sequencing input: blood. These receptors were collected from a woman in her 30s in good health.

This chain uses TRBV28 with TRBJ1-5, with D tentatively TRBD1 (5 bases). Germline CDR1 and CDR2: MDHEN and SYDVKM. This CDR3 has 17 residues. V was shortened by 4 bases and J by 2 bases, with 18 bases between the two germline ends. In DNA form, the CDR3 reads TGTGCCAGCAGTTATGACGGGGGGGGTGAGGGCAATCAGCCCCAGCATTTT. Protein sequence: CASSYDGGGEGNQPQHF. Supplemented by reference TRBV28 and TRBJ1-5, the full variable domain reads DVKVTQSSRYLVKRTGEKVFLECVQDMDHENMFWYRQDPGLGLRLIYFSYDVKMKEKGDIPEGYSVSREKKERFSLILESASTNQTSMYLCASSYDGGGEGNQPQHFGDGTRLSIL.

The chain has TRBV29-1 and TRBJ1-1; D might be TRBD1 (5 bases). This CDR3 is 13 amino acids long. Per the germline V gene, CDR1 is SQVTM and CDR2 is ANQGSEA. The V end lost 7 bases, the J end lost 6 bases, and 18 bases lay between the germline ends. CDR3 sequence reads: CSGRDPGRAEAFF. DNA of the CDR3: TGCAGCGGAAGGGACCCAGGAAGGGCTGAAGCTTTCTTT. Drawing the rest from reference TRBV29-1 and TRBJ1-1, the complete variable domain is SAVISQKPSRDICQRGTSLTIQCQVDSQVTMMFWYRQQPGQSLTLIATANQGSEATYESGFVIDKFPISRPNLTFSTLTVSNMSPEDSSIYLCSGRDPGRAEAFFGQGTRLTVV.

The V call is TRBV14, the J call TRBJ2-1, with 8 bases aligning to TRBD2. Germline loops: CDR1 SGHDN, CDR2 FVKESK. The V and J ends lost 4 bases and 7 bases, in that order; junction bases with no gene match: 9. The CDR3 runs 15 residues. The CDR3 is CASSLFAGGLNEQFF. The CDR3 nucleotides are TGTGCCAGCAGCCTCTTTGCGGGGGGCCTAAATGAGCAGTTCTTC.

The rearrangement links TRBV6-6 to TRBJ1-5; 7 bases match TRBD1. The trim removed 0 bases at V and 5 bases at J, leaving 4 bases unmatched. CDR1 MNHNY and CDR2 SVGAGI come from the germline V gene (reference sequence). This CDR3 is 15 amino acids long. CDR3 coding DNA: TGTGCCAGCAGTTACTCGGACAGGCCTCATCAGCCCCAGCATTTT. This sequence encodes CASSYSDRPHQPQHF.

V gene TRBV19 combines with J gene TRBJ2-1; 8 bases line up with TRBD2. Germline CDR1 LNHDA, CDR2 SQIVND (reference sequence). V trimming: 1 base; J trimming: 9 bases; junction bases outside the gene matches: 5. The CDR3 covers 14 residues. The CDR3 nucleotides read TGTGCCAGTAGTATAGGGGCTAGCGGGCTTGAGCAGTTCTTC. It is translated as CASSIGASGLEQFF.

The chain links TRBV3-1 (or the pseudogene TRBV3-2) to TRBJ2-7, with 7 bases matching TRBD1. V dropped 4 bases and J dropped 2; count of bases not matched to a gene: 8. Looked up from germline, CDR1 is LGHDT and CDR2 is YNNKEL (reference sequence). This CDR3 contains 15 residues. This CDR3 is CASSRTGSFTYEQYF. In DNA, the CDR3 is TGTGCCAGCAGCCGGACAGGTAGCTTCACCTACGAGCAGTACTTC.

The chain carries TRBV29-1 and TRBJ2-7, with 8 positions matching TRBD1. The V gene's germline CDR1 is SQVTM and CDR2 ANQGSEA. The V segment lost 0 bases and the J segment 2 bases; nucleotides outside the gene matches: 3. This CDR3 comprises 14 residues. CDR3: CSVEDRGQPYEQYF. The CDR3 DNA reads as TGCAGCGTTGAAGACAGGGGGCAACCCTACGAGCAGTACTTC.

This sequence joins TRBV4-1 and TRBJ2-1, with 9 bases identical to TRBD2. Germline V CDR1 and CDR2: MGHRA, YSYEKL. The length of the CDR3 is 18 residues. Trimming took 0 bases from V and 4 from J; bases not matched to a gene: 10. The CDR3 sequence: CASSQDPALAGPYNEQFF. In DNA, the CDR3 is TGCGCCAGCAGCCAAGACCCCGCGCTAGCGGGGCCTTACAATGAGCAGTTCTTC.

The rearrangement links TRBV4-2 to TRBJ2-5, with 13 positions matching TRBD2. CDR1 and CDR2 (germline): LGHNA, YNFKEQ. The CDR3 sequence is 18 residues long. V lost 4 bases and J lost 2; bases outside the gene matches: 10. The CDR3 loop reads CASSRTKLAGGPQETQYF. Here the CDR3 DNA reads TGTGCCAGCAGCCGGACCAAACTAGCGGGGGGGCCACAAGAGACCCAGTACTTC.

The chain carries TRBV3-1 (or the pseudogene TRBV3-2) and TRBJ2-3; D call uncertain. The germline V and J ends were trimmed by 3 bases and 2 bases, with 12 bases remaining between them. There are 15 residues in the CDR3. Germline V lookup: CDR1 LGHDT, CDR2 YNNKEL (reference sequence). In DNA, the CDR3 is TGTGCCAGCAGCCAGGGTTATTATTTCACAGATACGCAGTATTTT. Its translation is CASSQGYYFTDTQYF.

The rearrangement joins TRBV7-3 to TRBJ2-3, with TRBD2 as a possible D gene (5 bases). Germline loops: CDR1 SGHTA, CDR2 FQGTGA. The ends were cut back, 3 bases at V and 6 bases at J, with 13 bases in the middle. The CDR3 totals 14 residues. CDR3 loop: CASSLGVPGDTQYF. The CDR3 DNA sequence: TGTGCCAGCAGCTTGGGCGTACCGGGGGATACGCAGTATTTT. The complete variable domain, with remaining parts taken from reference TRBV7-3 and TRBJ2-3, reads GAGVSQTPSNKVTEKGKYVELRCDPISGHTALYWYRQSLGQGPEFLIYFQGTGAADDSGLPNDRFFAVRPEGSVSTLKIQRTERGDSAVYLCASSLGVPGDTQYFGPGTRLTVL.

The chain uses TRBV2 and TRBJ1-5; 7 bases line up with TRBD1. There are 19 residues in the CDR3. Germline CDR1 SNHLY, CDR2 FYNNEI. The junction had 21 bases not matched to a gene; V was cut back by 6 bases and J by 4 bases. The CDR3 DNA reads TGTGCCAGCAGAGGAGGACTTCAACAGGGGCGAATTATAAATCAGCCCCAGCATTTT. This codes for CASRGGLQQGRIINQPQHF.

This chain joins TRBV4-1 and TRBJ1-1; D possibly corresponds to TRBD1 (6 bases). Germline loops: CDR1 MGHRA, CDR2 YSYEKL. The germline V and J ends were trimmed by 1 base and 4 bases, with 25 bases remaining between them. This CDR3 is built from 19 residues. CDR3 sequence: CASSQGDGEQGAVITEAFF. The CDR3 coding sequence is TGCGCCAGCAGCCAAGGGGACGGGGAACAGGGCGCTGTTATCACTGAAGCTTTCTTT.

V and J are TRBV5-1 and TRBJ2-7; TRBD2 matches at 11 bases. This CDR3 region has 14 residues. J gave up 7 bases and V 2 bases, and 5 bases lay outside the gene matches. The V gene's germline CDR1 is SGHRS and CDR2 YFSETQ. CDR3 DNA sequence: TGCGCCAGCAGCTTTCGACTAGCGGGAACAGAGCAGTACTTC. Amino acid sequence: CASSFRLAGTEQYF.

This chain uses TRBV2 with TRBJ1-3, with TRBD1 matching 7 bases. This CDR3 has 14 residues. Germline CDR1 reads SNHLY; CDR2 reads FYNNEI. The V gene end was trimmed by 9 bases and the J gene end by 3 bases; junction bases not matched to a gene: 8. The CDR3 bases are TGTGCCAGTTTCTCCCGGGACAGTGGAAACACCATATATTTT. It translates to CASFSRDSGNTIYF.

The rearrangement joins TRBV5-1 to TRBJ2-7, with 9 bases matching TRBD1. The length of the CDR3 is 14 residues. The V gene's germline CDR1 is SGHRS and CDR2 YFSETQ. Germline trimming cut 2 bases from V and 3 bases from J; bases unmatched to any gene: 3. The CDR3 sequence: CASSFVGQGYEQYF. In nucleotides, the CDR3 is TGCGCCAGCAGCTTTGTGGGACAGGGCTACGAGCAGTACTTC. The whole variable domain, filled in from reference TRBV5-1 and TRBJ2-7, reads KAGVTQTPRYLIKTRGQQVTLSCSPISGHRSVSWYQQTPGQGLQFLFEYFSETQRNKGNFPGRFSGRQFSNSRSEMNVSTLELGDSALYLCASSFVGQGYEQYFGPGTRLTVT.